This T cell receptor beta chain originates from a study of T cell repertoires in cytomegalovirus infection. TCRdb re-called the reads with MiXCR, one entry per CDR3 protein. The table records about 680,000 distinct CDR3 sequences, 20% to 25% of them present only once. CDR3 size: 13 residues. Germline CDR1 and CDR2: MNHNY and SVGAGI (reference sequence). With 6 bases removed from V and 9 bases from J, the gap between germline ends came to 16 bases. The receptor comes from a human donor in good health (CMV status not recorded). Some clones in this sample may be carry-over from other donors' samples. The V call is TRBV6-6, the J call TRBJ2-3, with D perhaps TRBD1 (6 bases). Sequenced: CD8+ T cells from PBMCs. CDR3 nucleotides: TGTGCCAGCAGATGGGACACGGGCGGCACGCAGTATTTT. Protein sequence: CASRWDTGGTQYF.